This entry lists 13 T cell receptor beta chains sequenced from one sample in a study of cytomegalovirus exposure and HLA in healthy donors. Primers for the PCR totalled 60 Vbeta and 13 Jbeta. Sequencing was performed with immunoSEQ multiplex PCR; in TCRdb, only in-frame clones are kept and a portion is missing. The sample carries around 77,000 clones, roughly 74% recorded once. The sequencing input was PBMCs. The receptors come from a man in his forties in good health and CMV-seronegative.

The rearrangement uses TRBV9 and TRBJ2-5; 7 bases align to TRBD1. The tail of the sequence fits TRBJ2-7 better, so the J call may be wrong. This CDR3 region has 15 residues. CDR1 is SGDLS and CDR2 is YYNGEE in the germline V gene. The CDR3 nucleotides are TGTGCCAGCAGCCTCACAGGGGATCCCTCCTACGAGCAGTACTTC. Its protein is CASSLTGDPSYEQYF.

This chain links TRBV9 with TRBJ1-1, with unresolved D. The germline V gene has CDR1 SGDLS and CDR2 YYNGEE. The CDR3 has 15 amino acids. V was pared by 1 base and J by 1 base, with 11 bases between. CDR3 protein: CASSVTGMGNTEAFF. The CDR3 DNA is TGTGCCAGCAGCGTAACCGGGATGGGGAACACTGAAGCTTTCTTT.

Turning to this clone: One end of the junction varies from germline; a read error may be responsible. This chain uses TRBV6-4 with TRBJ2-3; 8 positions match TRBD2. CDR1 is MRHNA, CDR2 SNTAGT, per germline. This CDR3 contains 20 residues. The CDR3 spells CASSDNRWGGGGLSTDTQYF. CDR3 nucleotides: TGTGCCAGCAGTGACAATCGGTGGGGTGGCGGGGGGTTGAGCACGGATACGCAGTATTTT.

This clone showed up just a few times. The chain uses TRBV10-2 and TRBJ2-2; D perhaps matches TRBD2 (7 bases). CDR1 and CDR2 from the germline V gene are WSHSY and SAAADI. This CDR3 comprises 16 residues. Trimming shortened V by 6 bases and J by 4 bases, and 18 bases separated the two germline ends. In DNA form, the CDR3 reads TGCGCCAGCAGCATTACCGGGGGGCCCCCCACCGGGGAGCTGTTTTTT. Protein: CASSITGGPPTGELFF.

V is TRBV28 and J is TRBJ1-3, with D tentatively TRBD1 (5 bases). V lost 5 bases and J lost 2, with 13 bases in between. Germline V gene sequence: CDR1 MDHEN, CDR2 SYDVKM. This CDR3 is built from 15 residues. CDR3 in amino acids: CASSMTQGPGNTIYF. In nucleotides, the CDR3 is TGTGCCAGCAGTATGACTCAGGGTCCTGGAAACACCATATATTTT.

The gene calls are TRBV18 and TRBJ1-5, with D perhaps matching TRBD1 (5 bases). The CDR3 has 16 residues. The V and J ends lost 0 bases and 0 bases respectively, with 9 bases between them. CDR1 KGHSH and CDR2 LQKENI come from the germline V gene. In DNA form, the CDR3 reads TGTGCCAGCTCACCACCTCAGGGTTATAGCAATCAGCCCCAGCATTTT. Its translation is CASSPPQGYSNQPQHF.

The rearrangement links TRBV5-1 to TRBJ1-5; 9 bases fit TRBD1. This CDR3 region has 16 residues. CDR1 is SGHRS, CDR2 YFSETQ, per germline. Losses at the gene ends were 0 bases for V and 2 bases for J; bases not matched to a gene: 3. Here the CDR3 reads CASSLEGTGRNQPQHF. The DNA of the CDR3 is TGCGCCAGCAGCTTGGAGGGGACAGGGCGCAATCAGCCCCAGCATTTT.

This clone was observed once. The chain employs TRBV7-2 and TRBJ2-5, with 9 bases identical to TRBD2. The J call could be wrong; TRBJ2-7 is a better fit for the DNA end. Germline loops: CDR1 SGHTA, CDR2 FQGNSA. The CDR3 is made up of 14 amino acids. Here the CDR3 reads CASSLTSGGYEQYF. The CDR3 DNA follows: TGTGCCAGCAGCTTGACTAGCGGAGGGTACGAGCAGTACTTC.

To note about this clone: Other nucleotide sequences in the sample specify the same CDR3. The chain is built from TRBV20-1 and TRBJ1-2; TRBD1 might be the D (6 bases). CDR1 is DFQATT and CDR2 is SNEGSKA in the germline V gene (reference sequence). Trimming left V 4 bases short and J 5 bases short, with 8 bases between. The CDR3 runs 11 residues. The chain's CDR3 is CSATGQYGYTF. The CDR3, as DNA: TGCAGTGCTACCGGACAGTATGGCTACACCTTC.

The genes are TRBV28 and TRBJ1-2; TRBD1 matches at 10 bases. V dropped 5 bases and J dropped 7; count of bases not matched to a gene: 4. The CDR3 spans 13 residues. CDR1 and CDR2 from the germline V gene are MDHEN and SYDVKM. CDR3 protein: CASSPRTGGGYTF. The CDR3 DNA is TGTGCCAGCAGTCCAAGGACAGGGGGTGGCTACACCTTC.

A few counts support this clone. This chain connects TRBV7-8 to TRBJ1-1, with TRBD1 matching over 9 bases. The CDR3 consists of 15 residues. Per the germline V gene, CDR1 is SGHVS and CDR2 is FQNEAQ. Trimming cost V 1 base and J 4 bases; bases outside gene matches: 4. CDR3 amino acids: CASSLVDRGGTEAFF. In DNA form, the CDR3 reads TGTGCCAGCAGCTTAGTGGACAGGGGTGGCACTGAAGCTTTCTTT.

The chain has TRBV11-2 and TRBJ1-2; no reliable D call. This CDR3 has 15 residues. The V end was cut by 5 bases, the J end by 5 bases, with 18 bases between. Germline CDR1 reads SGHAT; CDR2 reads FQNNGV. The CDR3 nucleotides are TGTGCCAGCAGCCCCATTGCCGAGGGCGGGTATGGCTACACCTTC. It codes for CASSPIAEGGYGYTF.

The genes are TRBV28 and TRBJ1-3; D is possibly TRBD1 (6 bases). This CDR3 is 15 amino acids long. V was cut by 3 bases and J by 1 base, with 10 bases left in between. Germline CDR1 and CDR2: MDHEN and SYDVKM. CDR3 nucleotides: TGTGCCAGCAGTTTGGTACAGGGTTCTGGAAACACCATATATTTT. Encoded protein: CASSLVQGSGNTIYF.